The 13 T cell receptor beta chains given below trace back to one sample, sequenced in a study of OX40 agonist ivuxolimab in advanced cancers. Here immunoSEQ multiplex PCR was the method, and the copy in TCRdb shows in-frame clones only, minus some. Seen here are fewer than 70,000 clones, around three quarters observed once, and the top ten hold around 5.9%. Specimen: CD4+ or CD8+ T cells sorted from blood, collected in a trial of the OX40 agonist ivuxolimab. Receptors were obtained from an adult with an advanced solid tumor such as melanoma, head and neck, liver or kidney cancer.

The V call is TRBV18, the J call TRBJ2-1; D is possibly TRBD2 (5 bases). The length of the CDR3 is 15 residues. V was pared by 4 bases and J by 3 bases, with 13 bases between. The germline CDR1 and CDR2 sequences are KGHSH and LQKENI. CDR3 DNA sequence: TGTGCCAGCTCACGCATAGCGCCCAGCTACAATGAGCAGTTCTTC. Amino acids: CASSRIAPSYNEQFF.

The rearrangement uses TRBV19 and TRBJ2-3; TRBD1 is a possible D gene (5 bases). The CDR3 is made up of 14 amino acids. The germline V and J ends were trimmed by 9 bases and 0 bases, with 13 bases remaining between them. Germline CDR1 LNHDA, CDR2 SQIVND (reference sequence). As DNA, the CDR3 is TGTGCCAGCAGCCGACAGAGTAGCACAGATACGCAGTATTTT. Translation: CASSRQSSTDTQYF.

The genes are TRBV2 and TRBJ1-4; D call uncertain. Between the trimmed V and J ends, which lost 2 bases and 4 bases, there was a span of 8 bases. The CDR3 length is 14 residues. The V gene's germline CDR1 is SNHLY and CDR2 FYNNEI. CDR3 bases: TGTGCCAGCAGTGAAACCCAGTTTAATGAAAAACTGTTTTTT. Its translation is CASSETQFNEKLFF.

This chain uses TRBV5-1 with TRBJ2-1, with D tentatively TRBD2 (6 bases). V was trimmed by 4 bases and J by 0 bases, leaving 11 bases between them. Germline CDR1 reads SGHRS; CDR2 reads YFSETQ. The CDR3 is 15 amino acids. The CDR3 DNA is TGCGCCAGCAGCCCACGGGGGAGCTCCTACAATGAGCAGTTCTTC. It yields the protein CASSPRGSSYNEQFF.

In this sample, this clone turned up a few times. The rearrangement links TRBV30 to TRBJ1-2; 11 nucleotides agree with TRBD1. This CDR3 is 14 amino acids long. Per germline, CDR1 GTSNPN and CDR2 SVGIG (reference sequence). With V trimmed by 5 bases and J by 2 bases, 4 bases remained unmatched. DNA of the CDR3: TGTGCCTGGGTCCGGGACAGGGGGAACTATGGCTACACCTTC. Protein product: CAWVRDRGNYGYTF.

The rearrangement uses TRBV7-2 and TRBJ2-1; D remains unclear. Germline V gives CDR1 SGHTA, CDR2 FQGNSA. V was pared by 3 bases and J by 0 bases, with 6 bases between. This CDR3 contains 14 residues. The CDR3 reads CASSLESSYNEQFF. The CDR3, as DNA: TGTGCCAGCAGCTTGGAGAGCTCCTACAATGAGCAGTTCTTC.

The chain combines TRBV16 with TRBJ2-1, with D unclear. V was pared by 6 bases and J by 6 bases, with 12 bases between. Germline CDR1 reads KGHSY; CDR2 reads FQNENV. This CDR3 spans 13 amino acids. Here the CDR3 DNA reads TGTGCCAGCAGTGATAGGAGCTCCAATGAGCAGTTCTTC. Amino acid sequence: CASSDRSSNEQFF.

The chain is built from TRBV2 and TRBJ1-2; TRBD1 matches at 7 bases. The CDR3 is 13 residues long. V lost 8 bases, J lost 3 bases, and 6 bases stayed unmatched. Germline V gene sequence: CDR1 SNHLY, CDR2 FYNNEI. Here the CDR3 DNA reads TGTGCCAGCGGAAGAGACAGGGACTATGGCTACACCTTC. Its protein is CASGRDRDYGYTF. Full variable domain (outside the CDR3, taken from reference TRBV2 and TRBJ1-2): EPEVTQTPSHQVTQMGQEVILRCVPISNHLYFYWYRQILGQKVEFLVSFYNNEISEKSEIFDDQFSVERPDGSNFTLKIRSTKLEDSAMYFCASGRDRDYGYTFGSGTRLTVV.

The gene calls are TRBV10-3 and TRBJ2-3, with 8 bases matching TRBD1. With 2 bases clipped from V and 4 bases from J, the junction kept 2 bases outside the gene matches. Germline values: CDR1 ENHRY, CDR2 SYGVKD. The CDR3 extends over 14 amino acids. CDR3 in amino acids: CAISEPGGSDTQYF. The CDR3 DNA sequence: TGTGCCATCAGTGAGCCAGGGGGCTCAGATACGCAGTATTTT.

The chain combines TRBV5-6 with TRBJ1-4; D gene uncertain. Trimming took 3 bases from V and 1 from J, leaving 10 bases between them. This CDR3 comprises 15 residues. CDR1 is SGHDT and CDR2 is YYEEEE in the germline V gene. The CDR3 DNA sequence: TGTGCCAGCAGCTCCGGGCCGGGAACTAATGAAAAACTGTTTTTT. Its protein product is CASSSGPGTNEKLFF.

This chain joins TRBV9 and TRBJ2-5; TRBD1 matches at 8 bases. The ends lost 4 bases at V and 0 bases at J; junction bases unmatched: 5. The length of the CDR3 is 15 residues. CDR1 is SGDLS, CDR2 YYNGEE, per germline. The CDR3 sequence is CASSPDREYQETQYF. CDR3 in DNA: TGTGCCAGCAGCCCGGACAGGGAGTACCAAGAGACCCAGTACTTC.

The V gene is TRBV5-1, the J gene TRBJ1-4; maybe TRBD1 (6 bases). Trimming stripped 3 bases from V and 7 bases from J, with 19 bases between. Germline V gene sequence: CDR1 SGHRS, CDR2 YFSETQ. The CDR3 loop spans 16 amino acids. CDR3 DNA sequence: TGCGCCAGCAGCTCCACTGGAGGGGGGGGGCCTGAAAAACTGTTTTTT. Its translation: CASSSTGGGGPEKLFF.

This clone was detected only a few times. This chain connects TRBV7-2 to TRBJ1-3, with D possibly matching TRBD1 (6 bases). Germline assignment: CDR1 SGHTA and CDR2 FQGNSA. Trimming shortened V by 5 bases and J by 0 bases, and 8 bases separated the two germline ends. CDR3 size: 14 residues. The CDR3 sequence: CASSRDISGNTIYF. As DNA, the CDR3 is TGTGCCAGCAGCAGGGACATCTCTGGAAACACCATATATTTT.